These 26 T cell receptor beta chains originate from one sample sequenced in a study. TCRdb re-called the reads with MiXCR, one entry per CDR3 protein. Of 3,400 or so distinct CDR3 sequences in the sample, approximately 9.9% were seen once. The specimen sequenced was CD4+ T cells from synovial fluid. The receptors originated from a human donor with rheumatoid arthritis.

At least ten counts were recorded for this clonotype. The CDR3 region is CASSQDFGGTQYF. DNA of the CDR3: TGTGCCAGCAGCCAAGATTTTGGCGGTACGCAGTATTTT. This chain uses TRBV4-2 with TRBJ2-3; unclear D gene. With 0 bases removed from V and 8 bases from J, the gap between germline ends came to 9 bases. Germline values: CDR1 LGHNA, CDR2 YNFKEQ. This CDR3 comprises 13 residues.

In its sample, this clonotype was seen many times. The gene calls are TRBV12-3 or TRBV12-4 and TRBJ1-5, with TRBD1 matching over 11 bases. The CDR3 covers 14 residues. The V gene end was trimmed by 3 bases and the J gene end by 6 bases; junction bases not matched to a gene: 1. The CDR3 region is CASSLGTGGQPQHF. The CDR3, as DNA: TGTGCCAGCAGTTTGGGGACAGGGGGTCAGCCCCAGCATTTT.

This clonotype was seen a few times. CDR3 in amino acids: CASSLSQGHYGYTF. DNA for the CDR3: TGTGCCAGCAGTTTATCACAGGGCCACTATGGCTACACCTTC. V and J are TRBV27 and TRBJ1-2, with TRBD1 as a possible D gene (6 bases). Germline V lookup: CDR1 MNHEY, CDR2 SMNVEV (reference sequence). The CDR3 spans 14 residues. Trimming left V 0 bases short and J 3 bases short, with 8 bases between.

The chain joins TRBV7-2 to TRBJ2-3, with 10 bases fitting TRBD2. Trimming at V came to 6 bases and at J to 0 bases, leaving 0 bases not matched to a gene. The CDR3 is 14 residues long. Germline V gene data show CDR1 as SGHTA and CDR2 as FQGNSA. The CDR3 here is CASRTSGSTDTQYF. The CDR3 nucleotides read TGTGCCAGCAGGACTAGCGGGAGCACAGATACGCAGTATTTT.

This clonotype was detected ten times or more. The V gene is TRBV11-2, the J gene TRBJ2-7; D ambiguous. There are 16 residues in the CDR3. Germline V gene lookup returns CDR1 SGHAT and CDR2 FQNNGV. Trimming shortened V by 0 bases and J by 0 bases, and 12 bases separated the two germline ends. CDR3 nucleotides: TGTGCCAGCAGCTTAGAGGCTTTGGCGGCCTCCTACGAGCAGTACTTC. Translation gives CASSLEALAASYEQYF.

This clonotype is categorized as medium-sized. The chain's CDR3 is CASSPAGATTDTQYF. CDR3 coding DNA: TGTGCCAGCAGTCCCGCGGGGGCTACCACAGATACGCAGTATTTT. The genes are TRBV28 and TRBJ2-3; possible D gene TRBD2, 7 bases. V lost 5 bases and J lost 2, with 14 bases in between. The CDR3 extends over 15 amino acids. Germline CDR1 is MDHEN and CDR2 is SYDVKM.

This clonotype is judged medium-sized. The rearrangement links TRBV20-1 to TRBJ2-7, with TRBD1 matching 10 bases. CDR3 length: 14 residues. After removal of 3 bases from V and 5 bases from J, the junction contained 7 bases not matched to a gene. The V gene's germline CDR1 is DFQATT and CDR2 SNEGSKA (reference sequence). The CDR3 region has the DNA TGCAGTGCTAGCGAGACAGGGGGCTACCACGAGCAGTACTTC. Its translation is CSASETGGYHEQYF.

This clonotype is medium-sized in the sample. The chain couples TRBV4-2 to TRBJ2-1; D is perhaps TRBD1 or TRBD2 (5 bases each). Germline assignment: CDR1 LGHNA and CDR2 YNFKEQ. V was pared by 2 bases and J by 8 bases, with 16 bases between. This CDR3 region has 15 residues. The CDR3 spells CASSQPGTTAYEQFF. CDR3 coding DNA: TGTGCCAGCAGCCAACCCGGGACCACGGCATATGAGCAGTTCTTC.

This clonotype is deemed medium-sized. The J gene is TRBJ2-3, the V gene TRBV7-2; no clear D. V dropped 0 bases and J dropped 1 base, with 5 bases sitting between them. Germline V gives CDR1 SGHTA, CDR2 FQGNSA. The CDR3 loop spans 14 amino acids. The CDR3 is CASSLATGTDTQYF. The CDR3 DNA follows: TGTGCCAGCAGCTTAGCGACGGGCACAGATACGCAGTATTTT. The full variable domain, completed using reference TRBV7-2 and TRBJ2-3, is GAGVSQSPSNKVTEKGKDVELRCDPISGHTALYWYRQSLGQGLEFLIYFQGNSAPDKSGLPSDRFSAERTGGSVSTLTIQRTQQEDSAVYLCASSLATGTDTQYFGPGTRLTVL.

With regard to this clonotype: The missing conserved phenylalanine or tryptophan at the end of this CDR3 makes a read error likely. This chain links TRBV10-2 with TRBJ2-5; 8 bases map to TRBD1. This CDR3 contains 15 residues. Trimming removed 0 bases from V and 1 base from J; junction bases left unmatched: 1. Germline V gives CDR1 WSHSY, CDR2 SAAADI. DNA for the CDR3: TGCGCCAGCAGTGAGTCCGGGACAGGCCAAGAGACCCAGTACGGC. Translation: CASSESGTGQETQYG.

The sample holds many counts of this clonotype. This chain uses TRBV23-1 with TRBJ2-7; TRBD1 agrees at 7 bases. TRBV23-1 is recorded as an ORF, its role being uncertain. V dropped 4 bases and J dropped 3; count of bases not matched to a gene: 15. The CDR3 extends over 17 amino acids. CDR3 residues: CASSLKAYRGLCYEQYF. In nucleotides, the CDR3 is TGCGCCAGCAGTCTCAAAGCCTACAGGGGTTTATGCTACGAGCAGTACTTC.

In its sample, this clonotype is medium-sized. This chain connects TRBV7-9 to TRBJ2-5; a weak D match, TRBD2 (5 bases). This CDR3 has 15 residues. The germline V and J ends were trimmed by 5 bases and 2 bases, with 15 bases remaining between them. CDR1 and CDR2 from the germline V gene are SEHNR and FQNEAQ (reference sequence). CDR3 protein: CASSPLASIQETQYF. As DNA, the CDR3 is TGTGCCAGCAGCCCCCTCGCTAGCATTCAAGAGACCCAGTACTTC.

This clonotype came up a few times. J is TRBJ2-7 and V is TRBV27; 7 bases match TRBD2. The V and J ends lost 2 bases and 3 bases, in that order; junction bases with no gene match: 7. Germline-derived CDR1 and CDR2 are MNHEY and SMNVEV (reference sequence). The CDR3 totals 15 residues. CDR3 in amino acids: CASSLGASGFYEQYF. In DNA, the CDR3 is TGTGCCAGCAGTTTAGGGGCTAGCGGTTTCTACGAGCAGTACTTC.

This clonotype was seen ten or more times. The V call is TRBV4-3, the J call TRBJ1-5; D not certain. The CDR3 is 16 residues long. Germline V gives CDR1 LGHNA, CDR2 YSLEER. V was pared by 0 bases and J by 0 bases, with 9 bases between. The CDR3: CASSQDYRNSNQPQHF. DNA for the CDR3: TGCGCCAGCAGCCAAGACTACAGAAATAGCAATCAGCCCCAGCATTTT.

This clonotype is medium-sized. The chain links TRBV7-2 to TRBJ2-6; D is perhaps TRBD2 (5 bases). V was cut by 5 bases and J by 4 bases, with 9 bases left in between. Looked up from germline, CDR1 is SGHTA and CDR2 is FQGNSA. This CDR3 has 14 amino acids. The chain's CDR3 is CASSPSPGANVLTF. CDR3 nucleotide sequence: TGTGCCAGCAGCCCTAGCCCCGGGGCCAACGTCCTGACTTTC.

This clonotype counts as large. The chain employs TRBV7-2 and TRBJ2-3; no definite D call. The V and J ends lost 0 bases and 4 bases respectively, with 11 bases between them. Germline V CDR1 and CDR2: SGHTA, FQGNSA. The CDR3 length is 15 residues. The CDR3 sequence: CASSLAPARSDTQYF. CDR3 in DNA: TGTGCCAGCAGCTTAGCCCCAGCTCGGTCAGATACGCAGTATTTT.

This clonotype was counted many times. The chain is built from TRBV20-1 and TRBJ2-7; 8 bases agree with TRBD1. The length of the CDR3 is 14 residues. Germline assignment: CDR1 DFQATT and CDR2 SNEGSKA (reference sequence). V lost 3 bases to trimming and J lost 1 base; unmatched junction nucleotides: 5. CDR3 loop: CSAREGTGSYEQYF. In DNA, the CDR3 is TGCAGTGCTAGGGAGGGGACAGGTTCCTACGAGCAGTACTTC.

In this sample, this clonotype is medium-sized. The J gene is TRBJ2-7, the V gene TRBV20-1, with D possibly being TRBD2 (5 bases). The CDR3 has 17 amino acids. The germline V gene encodes CDR1 DFQATT and CDR2 SNEGSKA (reference sequence). V shed 2 bases and J shed 0 bases, with 20 bases lying between them. As DNA, the CDR3 is TGCAGTGCTAGATCTGATTCCGGACTCGACGGCTCCTACGAGCAGTACTTC. Its translation is CSARSDSGLDGSYEQYF.

By frequency in the sample, this clonotype is large. The rearrangement uses TRBV7-2 and TRBJ2-3, with D unclear. CDR3 length: 15 amino acids. Germline V gene data show CDR1 as SGHTA and CDR2 as FQGNSA. V was cut by 0 bases and J by 0 bases, with 7 bases left in between. The CDR3: CASSLAPVSTDTQYF. The CDR3 region has the DNA TGTGCCAGCAGCTTAGCTCCAGTGAGCACAGATACGCAGTATTTT.

The CDR3 DNA reads TGCAGTGCTACGTCGGTGACAGGGCAGAGCACTGAAGCTTTCTTT. Its protein product is CSATSVTGQSTEAFF. The V gene is TRBV20-1, the J gene TRBJ1-1; TRBD1 matches 7 bases. With V trimmed by 4 bases and J by 4 bases, 12 bases remained unmatched. The CDR3 runs 15 residues. The germline gives CDR1 DFQATT, CDR2 SNEGSKA (reference sequence).

By sample share, this clonotype is medium-sized (0.01 to 0.1%). This chain joins TRBV6-1 and TRBJ2-3, with 9 nucleotides matching TRBD2. The V gene end was trimmed by 2 bases and the J gene end by 5 bases; junction bases not matched to a gene: 5. The germline CDR1 and CDR2 sequences are MNHNS and SASEGT. This CDR3 spans 15 amino acids. The CDR3: CASSEIGTSLDTQYF. The DNA for the CDR3 is TGTGCCAGCAGTGAAATAGGGACTAGCCTAGATACGCAGTATTTT.

Note on this clonotype: This sequence may be a read error, since a much larger clone differs from it by one base. V and J are TRBV20-1 and TRBJ2-5; TRBD1 matches 9 bases. Germline CDR1 DFQATT, CDR2 SNEGSKA (reference sequence). The CDR3 extends over 17 amino acids. As DNA, the CDR3 is TGCAGTGCTAGCTCATCGGGGACAGGGAGGTTCGAAGAGACCCGGTACTTC. This encodes CSASSSGTGRFEETRYF.

This clonotype was counted many times. The chain joins TRBV4-1 to TRBJ1-5; 10 nucleotides match TRBD1. The CDR3 is 15 amino acids. Germline trimming cut 3 bases from V and 7 bases from J; bases unmatched to any gene: 6. CDR1 MGHRA and CDR2 YSYEKL come from the germline V gene. The CDR3 DNA reads as TGCGCCAGCAGCCAGGAATCGGGACAGGGGCAGCCCCAGCATTTT. It yields the protein CASSQESGQGQPQHF.

By sample share, this clonotype is medium-sized. The V gene is TRBV20-1, the J gene TRBJ2-5; D may be TRBD2 (6 bases). Trimming pared 5 bases from V and 1 base from J, leaving 11 bases between. Germline loops: CDR1 DFQATT, CDR2 SNEGSKA (reference sequence). The CDR3 contains 13 residues. The CDR3 here is CSAAVGSQETQYF. The CDR3, as DNA: TGCAGTGCTGCAGTCGGGAGCCAAGAGACCCAGTACTTC.

J is TRBJ2-1 and V is TRBV7-2; D is ambiguous. The V and J ends lost 0 bases and 2 bases respectively, with 5 bases between them. Germline-derived CDR1 and CDR2 are SGHTA and FQGNSA. The CDR3 has 14 amino acids. CDR3 amino acids: CASSLAVTYNEQFF. CDR3 coding DNA: TGTGCCAGCAGCTTAGCCGTGACCTACAATGAGCAGTTCTTC.

In its sample, this clonotype is large. This chain connects TRBV4-3 to TRBJ2-2, with 10 positions matching TRBD1. Per germline, CDR1 LGHNA and CDR2 YSLEER. This CDR3 region has 14 residues. The ends lost 9 bases at V and 7 bases at J; junction bases unmatched: 8. The CDR3 coding sequence is TGCGCCAGTGGACAGGGGGGCCTGGTCGGGGAGCTGTTTTTT. Its translation is CASGQGGLVGELFF.